A selection of T cell receptor beta chains follows, all from one sample in a study of metastatic and nonmetastatic thyroid tumors. TCRdb re-called clones from the PCR reads using MiXCR. The table shows about 64,000 clones, with about 3.8% occurring only once. Sequencing was carried out using blood. The receptors were gathered from a female donor with papillary thyroid cancer or a benign thyroid nodule (not recorded which). Some clones in this sample may be carry-over from other donors' samples. The CDR3 runs from the conserved cysteine through the conserved F or W. A D gene is named only where the DNA matches it firmly. Size tells how often a clone was seen (once, few, many) or the class of an expanded clone, and some rows leave it out.

v_call	j_call	d_call	clone_size	cdr3_aa	cdr3_nt
TRBV6-4	TRBJ2-2	.	medium-sized	CASRYTPNTGELFF	TGTGCCAGCAGATATACCCCGAACACCGGGGAGCTGTTTTTT
TRBV6-1	TRBJ1-5	.	few	CASSRNSNQPQHF	TGTGCCAGCAGTCGAAATAGCAATCAGCCCCAGCATTTT
TRBV6-1	TRBJ2-3	.	.	CASSEWGSTDTQYF	TGTGCCAGCAGTGAGTGGGGTAGCACAGATACGCAGTATTTT
TRBV20-1	TRBJ2-7	.	many	CSALLSGSYEQYF	TGCAGTGCTCTCCTAAGCGGGTCCTACGAGCAGTACTTC
TRBV5-1	TRBJ1-1	.	few	CASSLGRGWRNTEAFF	TGCGCCAGCAGCTTGGGGAGGGGGTGGCGGAACACTGAAGCTTTCTTT
TRBV20-1	TRBJ2-5	TRBD2	few	CSADKGLAGLETQYF	TGCAGTGCTGATAAAGGACTAGCGGGCTTGGAGACCCAGTACTTC
TRBV7-9	TRBJ1-1	.	many	CASSLTGTTGTEAFF	TGTGCCAGCAGCTTAACCGGGACGACGGGCACTGAAGCTTTCTTT
TRBV5-1	TRBJ2-1	.	many	CASSWTPGDVHDGEQFF	TGCGCCAGCAGCTGGACCCCGGGGGACGTCCATGATGGTGAGCAGTTCTTC
TRBV27	TRBJ2-5	TRBD1	many	CASSYNFGTVVQETQYF	TGTGCCAGCAGTTATAACTTCGGGACAGTTGTACAAGAGACCCAGTACTTC
TRBV18	TRBJ2-3	.	.	CASSPLAQTSTDTQYF	TGTGCCAGCTCACCTCTAGCACAGACCAGCACAGATACGCAGTATTTT
TRBV28	TRBJ2-4	.	many	CASGTAGKNIQYF	TGTGCCAGCGGTACAGCGGGCAAAAACATTCAGTACTTC
TRBV7-3	TRBJ1-6	.	many	CASSQAGARNSPLHF	TGTGCCAGCAGCCAAGCGGGGGCTCGTAATTCACCCCTCCACTTT
TRBV6-1	TRBJ2-5	.	few	CASSPLEGAGETQYF	TGTGCCAGCAGTCCCCTGGAGGGGGCGGGAGAGACCCAGTACTTC
TRBV2	TRBJ1-1	TRBD1	many	CASSNQGATEAFF	TGTGCCAGCAGTAATCAGGGGGCAACTGAAGCTTTCTTT
TRBV15	TRBJ2-3	.	.	CASSSGVTNKQYF	TGTGCCTCCAGCTCGGGGGTAACAAATAAGCAGTATTTT
TRBV7-2	TRBJ2-1	.	many	CASSYKGVGYNEQFF	TGTGCCAGCAGCTACAAGGGGGTAGGCTACAATGAGCAGTTCTTC
TRBV2	TRBJ2-3	TRBD2	many	CATWLADPRDTQYF	TGTGCCACCTGGCTAGCGGACCCGCGGGATACGCAGTATTTT
TRBV13	TRBJ1-5	TRBD1	few	CASSLGTVHSRNQPQHF	TGTGCCAGCAGCCTCGGGACAGTACACAGTCGGAATCAGCCCCAGCATTTT
TRBV2	TRBJ2-7	.	many	CASSERTVLGEQYF	TGTGCCAGCAGTGAAAGGACGGTTCTCGGCGAGCAGTACTTC
TRBV20-1	TRBJ1-1	.	few	CSAARGGNTEAFF	TGCAGTGCTGCCCGGGGGGGTAACACTGAAGCTTTCTTT
TRBV29-1	TRBJ1-1	TRBD1	few	CSVADLQGKNAEAFF	TGCAGCGTTGCGGATCTACAGGGGAAGAACGCTGAAGCTTTCTTT
TRBV11-2	TRBJ2-2	.	many	CASSLGDTGELFF	TGTGCCAGCAGCTTAGGGGACACCGGGGAGCTGTTTTTT
TRBV28	TRBJ1-6	.	many	CASSLVHSPLHF	TGTGCCAGCAGTTTGGTTCATTCACCCCTCCACTTT
TRBV12-3/TRBV12-4	TRBJ2-1	TRBD2	many	CASTPGTSPRDEQFF	TGTGCCAGCACTCCCGGGACTAGCCCTAGGGATGAGCAGTTCTTC
TRBV5-1	TRBJ1-1	.	few	CASSSEGGANTEAFF	TGCGCCAGCAGCTCCGAGGGGGGGGCGAACACTGAAGCTTTCTTT
TRBV19	TRBJ1-5	.	many	CASSVPFESNQPQHF	TGTGCCAGTAGTGTCCCCTTTGAGAGCAATCAGCCCCAGCATTTT
TRBV2	TRBJ2-1	.	many	CASIYGTTGDNEQFF	TGTGCCAGCATATACGGGACCACCGGGGACAATGAGCAGTTCTTC
TRBV2	TRBJ1-6	.	.	CASSEDPAGNSPLHF	TGTGCCAGCAGTGAAGACCCAGCGGGGAATTCACCCCTCCACTTT
TRBV7-3	TRBJ1-2	TRBD1	.	CASSPGQGWGYTF	TGTGCCAGCAGCCCAGGACAGGGCTGGGGCTACACCTTC
TRBV5-4	TRBJ2-5	.	few	CASSFGGVETQYF	TGTGCCAGCAGCTTCGGGGGCGTGGAGACCCAGTACTTC
TRBV5-1	TRBJ2-5	TRBD1	many	CASSLAGTEGQETQYF	TGCGCCAGCAGCTTGGCCGGGACAGAAGGCCAAGAGACCCAGTACTTC
TRBV28	TRBJ2-1	TRBD2	many	CASSSSTSANNEQFF	TGTGCCAGCAGTTCCTCGACTAGCGCAAACAATGAGCAGTTCTTC
TRBV4-1	TRBJ2-1	.	many	CASGSTTRAPNEQFF	TGCGCCAGCGGATCGACTACCAGGGCTCCCAATGAGCAGTTCTTC
TRBV6-1	TRBJ1-2	.	few	CASRVGAGYGYTF	TGTGCCAGCAGGGTGGGCGCGGGTTATGGCTACACCTTC
TRBV20-1	TRBJ2-1	.	many	CSARDPGRSSYNEQFF	TGCAGTGCTAGAGATCCAGGGCGGAGCTCCTACAATGAGCAGTTCTTC
TRBV6-1	TRBJ1-5	TRBD1	many	CASSRGWNQPQHF	TGTGCCAGCAGCAGGGGGTGGAATCAGCCCCAGCATTTT
TRBV30	TRBJ2-7	TRBD1	many	CAWSVTSGQGSEQYF	TGTGCCTGGAGTGTAACATCCGGACAGGGCTCCGAGCAGTACTTC
TRBV15	TRBJ2-1	TRBD1	many	CATSREQGAYNEQFF	TGTGCCACCAGCAGAGAACAGGGGGCATACAATGAGCAGTTCTTC
TRBV24-1	TRBJ2-3	.	.	CATSLARTDTQYF	TGTGCCACCAGTTTGGCCCGCACAGATACGCAGTATTTT
TRBV6-1	TRBJ2-3	.	few	CVSSATEGTDTQYF	TGTGTCAGCAGTGCGACAGAGGGGACAGATACGCAGTATTTT
TRBV19	TRBJ1-6	.	many	CASSIVTYNSPLHF	TGTGCCAGTAGTATAGTTACCTATAATTCACCCCTCCACTTT
TRBV28	TRBJ2-7	.	.	CASSISSQGVNEQYF	TGTGCCAGCAGTATATCGTCCCAGGGAGTCAACGAGCAGTACTTT
TRBV11-2	TRBJ1-6	.	few	CASSLGIHSSMDSPLHF	TGTGCCAGCAGCTTAGGCATACATTCCTCTATGGATTCACCCCTCCACTTT
TRBV12-3/TRBV12-4	TRBJ2-2	.	many	CASSYLKTSSSAGELFF	TGTGCCAGCAGTTATCTAAAGACTTCCTCCTCCGCCGGGGAGCTGTTTTTT
TRBV7-6	TRBJ2-5	TRBD1	many	CASSPEIGGGETQYF	TGTGCCAGCAGCCCAGAAATAGGGGGCGGGGAGACCCAGTACTTC
TRBV20-1	TRBJ2-2	.	many	CSARPTGTETGELFF	TGCAGTGCTCGTCCTACCGGGACTGAGACCGGGGAGCTGTTTTTT
TRBV20-1	TRBJ1-4	TRBD1	many	CSASTGTGREKLFF	TGCAGTGCTTCAACCGGGACAGGGAGAGAAAAACTGTTTTTT
TRBV12-3/TRBV12-4	TRBJ1-1	.	many	CASSFAPNTEAFF	TGTGCCAGCAGTTTCGCCCCGAACACTGAAGCTTTCTTT
TRBV12-3/TRBV12-4	TRBJ2-1	.	few	CASSRVGRYNEQFF	TGTGCCAGCAGTCGGGTGGGAAGGTACAATGAGCAGTTCTTC
TRBV20-1	TRBJ2-3	TRBD2	many	CSARTSGNTDTQYF	TGCAGTGCTAGAACTAGCGGGAACACAGATACGCAGTATTTT
TRBV6-1	TRBJ1-1	.	many	CASNRLGNTEAFF	TGTGCCAGCAACCGACTGGGGAACACTGAAGCTTTCTTT
TRBV6-1	TRBJ2-3	TRBD2	few	CASSHYPGLASTDTQYF	TGTGCCAGCAGTCACTACCCGGGACTAGCGAGCACAGATACGCAGTATTTT
TRBV4-1	TRBJ1-4	.	many	CASSQEDRDEKLFF	TGCGCCAGCAGCCAAGAGGACAGAGATGAAAAACTGTTTTTT
TRBV14	TRBJ2-2	TRBD2	many	CASSQVAGAAGELFF	TGTGCCAGCAGCCAGGTAGCGGGAGCGGCCGGGGAGCTGTTTTTT
TRBV20-1	TRBJ2-3	TRBD2	many	CSASGEGLAGYTDTQYF	TGCAGTGCTTCAGGGGAGGGACTAGCGGGGTACACAGATACGCAGTATTTT